Listed below are T cell receptor beta chains from one sample, sequenced in a study of shared clonotypes between healthy human individuals. Assay used: immunoSEQ multiplex PCR; TCRdb lists only in-frame clones, some missing. This sample yields over a million clones, of which approximately 98% are seen a single time; around 0.47% belongs to the top ten. Sequenced material: naive CD4+ T cells sorted from blood. The source is a man aged 30 to 39 in good health. Both conserved end residues are part of each CDR3. The D gene is left open where the match is weak. Part of the rows lack a size; the others show once, few, many or a class for expanded clones.

DNA	CDR3	D	V	J	size
TGTGCCAGCAGCCCCGGGACTAGCGTTTACGAGCAGTACTTC	CASSPGTSVYEQYF	TRBD2	TRBV7-6	TRBJ2-7	.
TGTGCCAGCAGCGTAGGGTACCAAGAGACCCAGTACTTC	CASSVGYQETQYF	.	TRBV9	TRBJ2-5	.
TGTGCCAGCAGCCTACTGACAGGATCTGGCTACACCTTC	CASSLLTGSGYTF	.	TRBV28	TRBJ1-2	few
TGTGCCAGCAGCGTAAGCCCTACTAGCGAAGAGACCCAGTACTTC	CASSVSPTSEETQYF	TRBD2	TRBV9	TRBJ2-5	.
TGTGCCAGTGCGATAGCCGGGACAGGGGATCAGCCCCAGCATTTT	CASAIAGTGDQPQHF	TRBD1	TRBV6-5	TRBJ1-5	.
TGCGCCAGCAGTGTAGAAAGCGGCACTGAAGCTTTCTTT	CASSVESGTEAFF	.	TRBV10-1	TRBJ1-1	.
TGTGCCAGCACTTACAGGACAGGCACCTCTAGCGAGCAGTACTTC	CASTYRTGTSSEQYF	TRBD1	TRBV6-5	TRBJ2-7	.
TGTGCCACCAGCAGAGTCAACACTGAAGCTTTCTTT	CATSRVNTEAFF	.	TRBV15	TRBJ1-1	.
TGTGCCAGTAGTATAAGACAGTCCGGGGAGACCCAGTACTTC	CASSIRQSGETQYF	.	TRBV19	TRBJ2-5	.
TGCAGCGTTGCTAGCGGGAGGGTAGAGACCCAGTACTTC	CSVASGRVETQYF	TRBD2	TRBV29-1	TRBJ2-5	.
TGTGCCAGCAGTTCGGCAGGTCAGACTTCGTCTCTAGCGTACGAGCAGTACTTC	CASSSAGQTSSLAYEQYF	.	TRBV28	TRBJ2-7	.
TGTGCCAGCAGGGAAGGACAGGGAGGATGGACTGAAGCTTTCTTT	CASREGQGGWTEAFF	TRBD1	TRBV5-4	TRBJ1-1	.
TGCGCCAGCGACCAGGGGGGACAGGGCTTCAATGAGCAGTTCTTC	CASDQGGQGFNEQFF	TRBD1	TRBV5-1	TRBJ2-1	.
TGTGCCAGCAGCTTAGATGGCCGGGACGCAATCACTGAAGCTTTCTTT	CASSLDGRDAITEAFF	.	TRBV11-2	TRBJ1-1	.
TGTGCCAGCAGTTATGTTGGACAGCTTACTTACGAGCAGTACTTC	CASSYVGQLTYEQYF	.	TRBV6-5	TRBJ2-7	.
TGCGCCAGCAGTGAGTCGAAGGAGCAGTACTTC	CASSESKEQYF	.	TRBV10-2	TRBJ2-7	.
TGTGCCAGCTCACCGTTGGGACAGGGAGCTTGGAAGGGCTACACCTTC	CASSPLGQGAWKGYTF	TRBD1	TRBV18	TRBJ1-2	.
TGTGCCAGCAGGCCTGGGGGACAACCAAGAACCGGGGAGCTGTTTTTT	CASRPGGQPRTGELFF	.	TRBV28	TRBJ2-2	.
TGCAGCGGAGACATCACGGGAAAACTGTTTTTT	CSGDITGKLFF	.	TRBV29-1	TRBJ1-4	.
TGTGCCAGCAGCCTCGGACAGGGATATGGCGCTACCTATGGCTACACCTTC	CASSLGQGYGATYGYTF	TRBD1	TRBV5-5	TRBJ1-2	once
TGTGCCACCCAGGGACGATCCAACACTGAAGCTTTCTTT	CATQGRSNTEAFF	.	TRBV10-3	TRBJ1-1	.
TGCGCCAGCAGCTTGGCTGGCAATGAGCAGTTCTTC	CASSLAGNEQFF	.	TRBV5-1	TRBJ2-1	.
TGCAGCGTTGAACGGGGAGGGGGGTCTGGAAACACCATATATTTT	CSVERGGGSGNTIYF	.	TRBV29-1	TRBJ1-3	.
TGCAGTGGCCAGGGCTACGAGCAGTACTTC	CSGQGYEQYF	.	TRBV20-1	TRBJ2-7	.
TGTGCCAGCAGTTATGGGGCTAGCGGCTACGAGCAGTACTTC	CASSYGASGYEQYF	TRBD2	TRBV6-6	TRBJ2-7	.
TGTGCCAGCAGCCTGAATCCGGATGGCTACACCTTC	CASSLNPDGYTF	.	TRBV2	TRBJ1-2	.
TGTGCCAGCAGCGTACACGCACCCAACACCGGGGAGCTGTTTTTT	CASSVHAPNTGELFF	.	TRBV9	TRBJ2-2	.
TGTGCCAGCAGTAGGACAGGGGCGACCTACGAGCAGTACTTC	CASSRTGATYEQYF	TRBD1	TRBV28	TRBJ2-7	.
TGCAGCGCCGAGGGGGACAGGACGTACGAGCAGTACTTC	CSAEGDRTYEQYF	TRBD1	TRBV29-1	TRBJ2-7	.
TGTGCCAGCAGTGATCGTCAGCGCGGCTACACCTTC	CASSDRQRGYTF	.	TRBV2	TRBJ1-2	.
TGTGCCATCAGTGAGGTCATCAACGAGCAGTACTTC	CAISEVINEQYF	.	TRBV10-3	TRBJ2-7	.
TGTGCCAGCACCCTGACTCCGGGCTCTCCTACGCCCCCGGGGTACTTC	CASTLTPGSPTPPGYF	.	TRBV11-2	TRBJ2-7	.
TGTGCCAGCAGCGCTACGACTACAGGGTGGGGCACTGAAGCTTTCTTT	CASSATTTGWGTEAFF	.	TRBV9	TRBJ1-1	.
TGTGCCAGCAGCTACGAGGGAGGCACAGATACGCAGTATTTT	CASSYEGGTDTQYF	.	TRBV7-2	TRBJ2-3	.
TGCGCCAGCAGCCTGTTAGTAAAGGAGACCCAGTACTTC	CASSLLVKETQYF	.	TRBV5-1	TRBJ2-5	.
TGTGCCAGCAGCGAAGCTCGGAGGACTGAAGCTTTCTTT	CASSEARRTEAFF	.	TRBV2	TRBJ1-1	.
TGTGCCAGCAGCTTAGCTTTCAAGCGGGGGGTGAATGAGCAGTTCTTC	CASSLAFKRGVNEQFF	TRBD2	TRBV7-6	TRBJ2-1	.
TGCGCCAGCAGCTTTAGCGGGAGAGATAATCGCCTCTTCTACAATGAGCAGTTCTTC	CASSFSGRDNRLFYNEQFF	TRBD2	TRBV5-1	TRBJ2-1	.
TGTGCCAGCAGCCATGAGCAGGGGGGGGAGCAGTTCTTC	CASSHEQGGEQFF	.	TRBV4-2	TRBJ2-1	once
TGCGCCAGCAGCCAAGAGGGGGTGGGCGGCACTGAAGCTTTCTTT	CASSQEGVGGTEAFF	.	TRBV4-1	TRBJ1-1	.
TGTGCCAGCAGTGACAGGGGACTTCAGCCCCAGCATTTT	CASSDRGLQPQHF	.	TRBV2	TRBJ1-5	.
TGTGCCAGCAGCTTGGGTCTAGCGGGTTACACCGGGGAGCTGTTTTTT	CASSLGLAGYTGELFF	TRBD2	TRBV5-4	TRBJ2-2	once
TGTGCTAGCAGCTTGGGAGCGGGACAAGAGACCCAGTACTTC	CASSLGAGQETQYF	TRBD2	TRBV7-7	TRBJ2-5	.
TGTGCCAGCAGCTTGGTGGGGACAGGGGGCCACGAGACCCAGTACTTC	CASSLVGTGGHETQYF	TRBD1	TRBV5-4	TRBJ2-5	.
TGTGCCAGCAGCCAGCTAGCGGGAGACACCGGGGAGCTGTTTTTT	CASSQLAGDTGELFF	TRBD2	TRBV7-9	TRBJ2-2	.
TGTGCCAGCAGCGGCGCGGTTGGAGCGGGAGGGCCGGGCACCGGGGAGCTGTTTTTT	CASSGAVGAGGPGTGELFF	TRBD2	TRBV13	TRBJ2-2	.
TGCGCCAGCGTCCCGGGACTAGCGGGAGGTTCTTCCGAGCAGTACTTC	CASVPGLAGGSSEQYF	TRBD2	TRBV5-1	TRBJ2-7	.